This T cell receptor beta chain was sequenced in a study of OX40 agonist ivuxolimab in advanced cancers. Germline V gene data show CDR1 as SGHNT and CDR2 as YYREEE (reference sequence). This CDR3 contains 17 residues. Trimming shortened V by 1 base and J by 7 bases, and 23 bases separated the two germline ends. Only in-frame clones appear in the TCRdb table, and some are missing; sequencing was by immunoSEQ multiplex PCR. The sample lists nearly 65,000 clones; roughly nine tenths were seen once. This specimen was CD4+ or CD8+ T cells sorted from blood, taken in a trial of the OX40 agonist ivuxolimab. This receptor was obtained from an adult with an advanced solid tumor such as melanoma, head and neck, liver or kidney cancer. V is TRBV5-4 and J is TRBJ1-1, with D maybe TRBD1 (5 bases). CDR3 coding DNA: TGTGCCAGCAGCTTGCGGCTTACCAGGGCACAACCCATTGAAGCTTTCTTT. It yields the protein CASSLRLTRAQPIEAFF.